These 29 T cell receptor beta chains were all obtained from the same sample, sequenced in a study of T cells after yellow fever vaccination. Each CDR3 protein is one row after TCRdb ran MiXCR on the 5' RACE reads. The table shows under 600,000 distinct CDR3 sequences, with roughly 22% occurring only once. Source: PBMCs, taken around 3 weeks after the first yellow fever vaccination. All receptors come from a man between 18 and 35 years old who received the YFV17D yellow fever vaccine.

In its sample, this clonotype was seen a few times. The rearrangement joins TRBV2 to TRBJ2-2; 9 bases are shared with TRBD1. The germline CDR1 and CDR2 sequences are SNHLY and FYNNEI. V lost 3 bases and J lost 7; bases outside the gene matches: 6. This CDR3 contains 15 residues. CDR3 DNA: TGTGCCAGCAGTGAGGGACAGGGAGAATTCGGGGAGCTGTTTTTT. Translation: CASSEGQGEFGELFF.

The V and J genes are TRBV7-2 and TRBJ2-5; 9 positions match TRBD2. V dropped 1 base and J dropped 5; count of bases not matched to a gene: 8. The V gene's germline CDR1 is SGHTA and CDR2 FQGNSA. The CDR3 spans 16 residues. The CDR3 protein is CASSLGGGGARETQYF. The CDR3 DNA reads TGTGCCAGCAGCTTAGGGGGCGGGGGGGCCCGGGAGACCCAGTACTTC.

This chain links TRBV20-1 with TRBJ2-3; the match to TRBD2 covers 7 bases. With 1 base clipped from V and 4 bases from J, the junction kept 5 bases outside the gene matches. This CDR3 has 14 residues. Germline V gives CDR1 DFQATT, CDR2 SNEGSKA (reference sequence). The CDR3 here is CSARGESGADTQYF. The CDR3 DNA follows: TGCAGTGCTAGAGGGGAGAGCGGGGCAGATACGCAGTATTTT.

This clonotype was seen only a few times. The chain has TRBV21-1 and TRBJ2-7; the D call in the table, TRBD1, was not verified against the DNA. TRBV21-1 is listed as a pseudogene. CDR3 size: 18 residues. The CDR3 DNA sequence: TGTGCCAGCAGCACCCCAACTGGGTCCGGGTTGAGCTCCTACGAGCAGTACGTC. The encoded protein is CASSTPTGSGLSSYEQYV.

This clonotype was detected a few times. The chain combines TRBV12-3 or TRBV12-4 with TRBJ1-2; D is unresolved. V gave up 0 bases and J gave up 4 bases, with 9 bases separating them. The CDR3 is 14 amino acids. The CDR3 DNA is TGTGCCAGCAGTTTAGCAGGATTCCTCTATGGCTACACCTTC. Translation gives CASSLAGFLYGYTF.

The rearrangement links TRBV11-2 to TRBJ2-2; 7 bases agree with TRBD2. Per germline, CDR1 SGHAT and CDR2 FQNNGV. Trimming removed 5 bases from V and 1 base from J; junction bases left unmatched: 4. The CDR3 runs 15 residues. CDR3 sequence: CASSRDYLNTGELFF. CDR3 DNA sequence: TGTGCCAGCAGCAGGGACTACCTGAACACCGGGGAGCTGTTTTTT.

This clonotype was counted many times. The chain joins TRBV5-1 to TRBJ2-5, with 12 bases fitting TRBD2. The V segment lost 4 bases and the J segment 4 bases; nucleotides outside the gene matches: 2. Germline CDR1 SGHRS, CDR2 YFSETQ. This CDR3 has 14 residues. The CDR3 nucleotides are TGCGCCAGCAGCGTGGGACTAGCGGGAGAGACCCAGTACTTC. Protein: CASSVGLAGETQYF.

The chain combines TRBV12-3 or TRBV12-4 with TRBJ1-4, with D possibly matching TRBD1 (5 bases). Trimming took 6 bases from V and 6 from J, leaving 11 bases between them. The CDR3 runs to 13 residues. The CDR3 sequence: CASRYQGDEKLFF. For the CDR3, the DNA is TGTGCCAGCAGATATCAGGGCGATGAAAAACTGTTTTTT.

V gene TRBV6-1 combines with J gene TRBJ2-1; D unclear. The CDR3 has 14 amino acids. V lost 6 bases, J lost 4 bases, and 13 bases lay in between. Germline CDR1 reads MNHNS; CDR2 reads SASEGT. The CDR3 loop is CASRTGQYYNEQFF. CDR3 DNA sequence: TGTGCCAGCAGAACCGGGCAGTATTACAATGAGCAGTTCTTC.

In this sample, this clonotype turned up a few times. The rearrangement uses TRBV27 and TRBJ2-5, with D possibly being TRBD1 (6 bases). V lost 3 bases to trimming and J lost 7 bases, with 18 bases between them. The CDR3 length is 15 residues. Germline CDR1 is MNHEY and CDR2 is SMNVEV (reference sequence). The DNA for the CDR3 is TGTGCCAGCAGTTTCACACTCGGGACACGCGTGACCCAGTACTTC. It codes for CASSFTLGTRVTQYF.

This clonotype was picked up one time. The V gene is TRBV27, the J gene TRBJ1-5; possibly TRBD1 for D (6 bases). V gave up 9 bases and J gave up 5 bases, with 14 bases separating them. This CDR3 contains 13 residues. Looked up from germline, CDR1 is MNHEY and CDR2 is SMNVEV (reference sequence). The CDR3, as DNA: TGTGCCAGTTCGACAGGCACCCATCAGCCCCAGCATTTT. It encodes CASSTGTHQPQHF.

The V and J genes are TRBV7-9 and TRBJ2-2, with D perhaps matching TRBD2 (6 bases). The CDR3 runs to 15 residues. Trimming left V 5 bases short and J 0 bases short, with 10 bases between. Germline V gives CDR1 SEHNR, CDR2 FQNEAQ (reference sequence). CDR3 sequence (DNA): TGTGCCAGCAGCCCGGGAGTCGCGAACACCGGGGAGCTGTTTTTT. Encoded protein: CASSPGVANTGELFF. Filled out from reference TRBV7-9 and TRBJ2-2, the complete variable domain reads DTGVSQNPRHKITKRGQNVTFRCDPISEHNRLYWYRQTLGQGPEFLTYFQNEAQLEKSRLLSDRFSAERPKGSFSTLEIQRTEQGDSAMYLCASSPGVANTGELFFGEGSRLTVL.

This clonotype came up a few times. V is TRBV9 and J is TRBJ1-6; 7 bases line up with TRBD1. Unmatched junction bases numbered 5, after V lost 0 bases and J lost 8 bases. The germline V gene encodes CDR1 SGDLS and CDR2 YYNGEE. The CDR3 has 15 residues. The CDR3 coding sequence is TGTGCCAGCAGCGTAGAGTCGGGACAGTATTCACCCCTCCACTTT. Translating gives CASSVESGQYSPLHF.

The chain employs TRBV6-5 and TRBJ1-1; weak D call: TRBD1 (5 bases). The CDR3 consists of 13 residues. V lost 2 bases and J 7 bases, leaving 11 bases between the germline ends. In germline, CDR1 is MNHEY, CDR2 SVGAGI. The CDR3 sequence is CASSYVATDEAFF. The CDR3 DNA reads TGTGCCAGCAGTTACGTGGCGACAGATGAAGCTTTCTTT.

This chain connects TRBV19 to TRBJ2-7; D gene ambiguous. This CDR3 comprises 14 residues. Trimming took off 3 bases at V and 2 bases at J, with 11 bases between the two ends. The germline V gene has CDR1 LNHDA and CDR2 SQIVND (reference sequence). The CDR3 protein is CASSISPVTYEQYF. In nucleotides, the CDR3 is TGTGCCAGTAGTATTAGTCCGGTTACCTACGAGCAGTACTTC.

The chain uses TRBV6-1 and TRBJ1-2, with 7 bases fitting TRBD1. This CDR3 spans 14 amino acids. V shed 8 bases, J shed 6 bases, and the junction held 12 bases outside the gene matches. In germline, CDR1 is MNHNS, CDR2 SASEGT. The CDR3 DNA is TGTGCCAGCGCAGTGCAGGGGGGGAGTCATGGCTACACCTTC. Protein: CASAVQGGSHGYTF.

The CDR3 bases are TGTGCCAGCAGCTCTAGTCCGGGACAGGGTGGGGAAAAACTGTTTTTT. Its protein product is CASSSSPGQGGEKLFF. The genes are TRBV7-2 and TRBJ1-4; TRBD1 aligns across 9 bases. This CDR3 has 16 residues. The junction had 11 bases not matched to a gene; V was cut back by 4 bases and J by 8 bases. Looked up from germline, CDR1 is SGHTA and CDR2 is FQGNSA.

The chain links TRBV4-2 to TRBJ1-2; D uncertain. The germline V gene has CDR1 LGHNA and CDR2 YNFKEQ. The CDR3 covers 13 residues. Trimming removed 0 bases at V and 8 bases at J, with 10 bases between. The CDR3 DNA reads TGTGCCAGCAGCCAAGAATCGCTCGGCGGCTACACCTTC. Encoded protein: CASSQESLGGYTF.

The chain carries TRBV12-3 or TRBV12-4 and TRBJ2-2; D is unresolved. V shed 7 bases and J shed 7 bases, with 7 bases lying between them. The CDR3 spans 11 residues. CDR3 amino acids: CASTKGGELFF. The CDR3 region has the DNA TGTGCCAGCACCAAGGGCGGGGAGCTGTTTTTT.

This clonotype turned up a few times. CDR3 in amino acids: CASSSRTGNTDTQYF. The CDR3, as DNA: TGCGCCAGCAGCTCAAGGACAGGGAATACAGATACGCAGTATTTT. The chain joins TRBV5-1 to TRBJ2-3, with 8 bases matching TRBD1. The CDR3 is made up of 15 amino acids. V gave up 3 bases and J gave up 3 bases; unmatched junction bases: 6. Per the germline V gene, CDR1 is SGHRS and CDR2 is YFSETQ.

The chain uses TRBV7-9 and TRBJ1-5, with D unresolved. Trimming stripped 2 bases from V and 0 bases from J, with 14 bases between. Germline loops: CDR1 SEHNR, CDR2 FQNEAQ (reference sequence). This CDR3 is 17 amino acids long. In DNA, the CDR3 is TGTGCCAGCAGCTTAAATGCGGATGGTTATAGCAATCAGCCCCAGCATTTT. Its protein product is CASSLNADGYSNQPQHF. Drawing the rest from reference TRBV7-9 and TRBJ1-5, the complete variable domain is DTGVSQNPRHKITKRGQNVTFRCDPISEHNRLYWYRQTLGQGPEFLTYFQNEAQLEKSRLLSDRFSAERPKGSFSTLEIQRTEQGDSAMYLCASSLNADGYSNQPQHFGDGTRLSIL.

This clonotype was observed many times. The chain carries TRBV28 and TRBJ2-7; the D gene is possibly TRBD2 (6 bases). The germline CDR1 and CDR2 sequences are MDHEN and SYDVKM. This CDR3 comprises 13 residues. Trimming removed 8 bases at V and 2 bases at J, with 13 bases between. In nucleotides, the CDR3 is TGTGCCAGCGGTGCGGGGCCTGCCTACGAGCAGTACGTC. It yields the protein CASGAGPAYEQYV.

This clonotype was counted a few times. This sequence joins TRBV6-5 and TRBJ2-1; no reliable D call. The CDR3 has 14 amino acids. Between the trimmed V and J ends, which lost 3 bases and 4 bases, there was a span of 10 bases. Germline CDR1 MNHEY, CDR2 SVGAGI. CDR3 coding DNA: TGTGCCAGCAGTTATGAGCCCTTATACAATGAGCAGTTCTTC. It translates to CASSYEPLYNEQFF.

CDR3 in amino acids: CSASDRTSGGQETQYF. The DNA of the CDR3 is TGCAGTGCTAGTGATCGGACTAGCGGGGGCCAAGAGACCCAGTACTTC. V usage is TRBV20-1 and J usage is TRBJ2-5; 13 bases line up with TRBD2. The V gene end was trimmed by 3 bases and the J gene end by 1 base; junction bases not matched to a gene: 5. CDR1 is DFQATT and CDR2 is SNEGSKA in the germline V gene (reference sequence). The CDR3 loop spans 16 amino acids.

This clonotype was detected ten times or more. The chain joins TRBV6-2 or TRBV6-3 to TRBJ2-1; D is unclear. This CDR3 has 14 amino acids. Germline lookup yields CDR1 MNHEY and CDR2 SVGEGT. V was pared by 0 bases and J by 4 bases, with 7 bases between. The CDR3 DNA follows: TGTGCCAGCAGTTACTCAATTAGTTACAATGAGCAGTTCTTC. This encodes CASSYSISYNEQFF.

The table lists this clonotype with a few counts. This sequence joins TRBV21-1 and TRBJ1-5; the table calls TRBD1, which could not be checked here. TRBV21-1 is deemed a pseudogene. This CDR3 has 21 amino acids. Here the CDR3 reads CASSVKVAGTGVSGSNQPQHF. In DNA, the CDR3 is TGTGCCAGCAGCGTCAAAGTGGCCGGGACAGGGGTGAGTGGGAGCAATCAGCCCCAGCATTTT.

This chain connects TRBV5-1 to TRBJ2-1; 10 nucleotides line up with TRBD2. The CDR3 contains 16 residues. Trimming at V came to 0 bases and at J to 5 bases, leaving 5 bases not matched to a gene. Germline V gene data show CDR1 as SGHRS and CDR2 as YFSETQ. CDR3 in DNA: TGCGCCAGCAGCTTGGAAACTAGCGGGGTAAACAATGAGCAGTTCTTC. Its protein product is CASSLETSGVNNEQFF.

There are a few counts of this clonotype. This sequence joins TRBV30 and TRBJ2-3; D possibly corresponds to TRBD1 (5 bases). V dropped 2 bases and J dropped 12 bases, with 18 bases sitting between them. The CDR3 spans 13 residues. Per the germline V gene, CDR1 is GTSNPN and CDR2 is SVGIG (reference sequence). Written as DNA, the CDR3 is TGTGCCTGGAGTTCACCCTCCGCAGGGTCTCAGTATTTT. Amino acid sequence: CAWSSPSAGSQYF.

In its sample, this clonotype was seen a few times. The genes are TRBV30 and TRBJ1-2; D is perhaps TRBD1 (5 bases). V lost 3 bases, J lost 2 bases, and 19 bases lay in between. This CDR3 contains 16 residues. Germline loops: CDR1 GTSNPN, CDR2 SVGIG (reference sequence). As DNA, the CDR3 is TGTGCCTGGAGGGTAGGGGTGGGAAGAGGAAACTATGGCTACACCTTC. This translates into CAWRVGVGRGNYGYTF.